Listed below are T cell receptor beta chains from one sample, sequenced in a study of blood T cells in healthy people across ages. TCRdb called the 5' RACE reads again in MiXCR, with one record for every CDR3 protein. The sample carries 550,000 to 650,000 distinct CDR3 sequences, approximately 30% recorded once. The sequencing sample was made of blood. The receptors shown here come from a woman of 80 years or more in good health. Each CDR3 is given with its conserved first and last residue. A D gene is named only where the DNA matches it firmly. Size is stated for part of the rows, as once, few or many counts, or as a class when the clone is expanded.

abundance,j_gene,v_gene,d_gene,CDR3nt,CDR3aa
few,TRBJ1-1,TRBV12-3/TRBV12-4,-,TGTGCCAGCAGTTTACGGGGATTTGGCACTGAAGCTTTCTTT,CASSLRGFGTEAFF
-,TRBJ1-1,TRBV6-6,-,TGTGCCAGCAGACCACAGGGCGGGAACACTGAAGCTTTCTTT,CASRPQGGNTEAFF
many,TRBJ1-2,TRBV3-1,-,TGTGCCAGCAGCCAAGATCATAACTATGGCTACACCTTC,CASSQDHNYGYTF
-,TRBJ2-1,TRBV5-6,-,TGTGCCAGCAGCTTTGGGACGATGGATGAGCAGTTCTTC,CASSFGTMDEQFF
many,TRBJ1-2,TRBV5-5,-,TGTGCCAGCAGCCTCTCAGCGGGGCCCTATGGCTACACCTTC,CASSLSAGPYGYTF
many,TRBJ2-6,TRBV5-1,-,TGCGCCAGCAGCTTGGAGGGAGGCTCTGGGGCCAACGTCCTGACTTTC,CASSLEGGSGANVLTF
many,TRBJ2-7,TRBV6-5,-,TGTGCCAGCAGGGGGGCGGGGCTACAGTACTTC,CASRGAGLQYF
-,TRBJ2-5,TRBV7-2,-,TGTGCCAGCAGTTTAATGGGTGTCCGGGAGACCCAGTACTTC,CASSLMGVRETQYF
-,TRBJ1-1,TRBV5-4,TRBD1,TGTGCCAGCAGCTTGGAAATAAGGACAGGGGGAACCACTGAAGCTTTCTTT,CASSLEIRTGGTTEAFF
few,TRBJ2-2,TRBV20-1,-,TGCAGTGCTAGTCTTGGGTCAGTTAACACCGGGGAGCTGTTTTTT,CSASLGSVNTGELFF
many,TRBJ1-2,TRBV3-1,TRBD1,TGTGCCAGCAGTCCCGACAGGGCGGGAGGCTACACCTTC,CASSPDRAGGYTF
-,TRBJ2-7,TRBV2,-,TGTGCCAGTGGAGAGTTTCTATCCTACGAGCAGTACTTC,CASGEFLSYEQYF
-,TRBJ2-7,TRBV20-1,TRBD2,TGCAGTGCTAGAGGATACGGGCTAGCGGCCTCCTACGAGCAGTACTTC,CSARGYGLAASYEQYF
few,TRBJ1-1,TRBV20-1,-,TGCAGTGTACACACAAAGACGGGAGGGATGAACACTGAAGCTTTCTTT,CSVHTKTGGMNTEAFF
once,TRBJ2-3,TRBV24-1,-,TGTGCCACCAGTGAGCAGGGCAGCACAGATACGCAGTATTTT,CATSEQGSTDTQYF
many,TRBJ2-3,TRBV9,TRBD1,TGTGCCAGCAGCCCAGGGACAGGGGCGATAACAGATACGCAGTATTTT,CASSPGTGAITDTQYF
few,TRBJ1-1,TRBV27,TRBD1,TGTGCCAGCACCTCGGCAGGGGGCTATACTGAAGCTTTCTTT,CASTSAGGYTEAFF
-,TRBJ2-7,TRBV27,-,TGTGCCAGCAGAGAGGTAGAAGGTCCCTACGAGCAGTACTTC,CASREVEGPYEQYF
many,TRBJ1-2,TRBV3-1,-,TGTGCCAGCAGCCAAGAGACTGACAGATCTGGCTACACCTTC,CASSQETDRSGYTF
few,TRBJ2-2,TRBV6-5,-,TGTGCCAGCAGTACCACTACTAGTTACACCGGGGAGCTGTTTTTT,CASSTTTSYTGELFF
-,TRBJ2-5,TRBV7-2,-,TGTGCCAGCAGCTTAGCGCGGGGACCCCAAGGCTTCCAAGAGACCCAGTACTTC,CASSLARGPQGFQETQYF
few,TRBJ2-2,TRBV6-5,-,TGTGCCAGCAGTTGGATGACGGGGCCGCCGGCCGGGGAGCTGTTTTTT,CASSWMTGPPAGELFF